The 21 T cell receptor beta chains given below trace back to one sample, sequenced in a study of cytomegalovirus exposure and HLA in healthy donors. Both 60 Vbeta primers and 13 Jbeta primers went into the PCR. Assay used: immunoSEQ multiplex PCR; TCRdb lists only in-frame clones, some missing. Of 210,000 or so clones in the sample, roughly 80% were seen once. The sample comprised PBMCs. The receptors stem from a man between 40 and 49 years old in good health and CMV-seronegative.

DNA for the CDR3: TGTGCCAGCAGTTTAAGTGGGCTCTATGGCTACACCTTC. Its protein is CASSLSGLYGYTF. The rearrangement uses TRBV27 and TRBJ1-2; D is uncertain. The CDR3 runs 13 residues. The germline CDR1 and CDR2 sequences are MNHEY and SMNVEV (reference sequence). V was clipped by 2 bases and J by 4 bases, with 8 bases between them.

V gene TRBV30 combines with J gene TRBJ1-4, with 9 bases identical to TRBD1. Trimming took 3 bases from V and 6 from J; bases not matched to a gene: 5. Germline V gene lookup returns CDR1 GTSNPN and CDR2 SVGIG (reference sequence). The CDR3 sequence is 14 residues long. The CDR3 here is CAWSRTGGDEKLFF. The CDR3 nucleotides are TGTGCCTGGAGCCGAACAGGGGGCGATGAAAAACTGTTTTTT. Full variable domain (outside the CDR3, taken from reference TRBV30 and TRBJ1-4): SQTIHQWPATLVQPVGSPLSLECTVEGTSNPNLYWYRQAAGRGLQLLFYSVGIGQISSEVPQNLSASRPQDRQFILSSKKLLLSDSGFYLCAWSRTGGDEKLFFGSGTQLSVL.

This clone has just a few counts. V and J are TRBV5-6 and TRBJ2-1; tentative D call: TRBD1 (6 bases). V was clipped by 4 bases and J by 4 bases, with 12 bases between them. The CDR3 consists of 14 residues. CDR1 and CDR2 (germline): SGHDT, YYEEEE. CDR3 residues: CASSPLDSYNEQFF. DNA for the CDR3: TGTGCCAGCAGCCCACTGGACAGTTACAATGAGCAGTTCTTC.

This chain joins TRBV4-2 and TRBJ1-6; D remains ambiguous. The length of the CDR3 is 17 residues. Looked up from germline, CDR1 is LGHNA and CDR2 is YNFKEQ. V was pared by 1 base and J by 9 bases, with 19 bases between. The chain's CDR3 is CASSQGDSAPISSPLHF. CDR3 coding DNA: TGTGCCAGCAGCCAAGGCGACTCAGCCCCAATTAGTTCACCCCTCCACTTT.

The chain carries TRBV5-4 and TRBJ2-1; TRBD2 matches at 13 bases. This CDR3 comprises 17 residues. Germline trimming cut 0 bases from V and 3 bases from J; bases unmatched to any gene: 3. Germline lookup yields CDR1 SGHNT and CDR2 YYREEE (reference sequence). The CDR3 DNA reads TGTGCCAGCAGCTTGGGGACTAGCGGGGGTTACTACAATGAGCAGTTCTTC. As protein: CASSLGTSGGYYNEQFF.

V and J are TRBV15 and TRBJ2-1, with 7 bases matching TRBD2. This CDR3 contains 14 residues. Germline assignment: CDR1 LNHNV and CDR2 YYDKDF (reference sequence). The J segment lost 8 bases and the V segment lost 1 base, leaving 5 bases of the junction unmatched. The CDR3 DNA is TGTGCCACCAGCAGAGTAGGGCGGGAGCATGAGCAGTTCTTC. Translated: CATSRVGREHEQFF.

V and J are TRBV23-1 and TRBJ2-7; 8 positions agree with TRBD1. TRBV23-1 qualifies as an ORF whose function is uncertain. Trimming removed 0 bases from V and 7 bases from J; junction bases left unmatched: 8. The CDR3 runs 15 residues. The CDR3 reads CASSQSGQERGEQYF. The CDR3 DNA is TGCGCCAGCAGTCAATCGGGACAGGAAAGGGGGGAGCAGTACTTC.

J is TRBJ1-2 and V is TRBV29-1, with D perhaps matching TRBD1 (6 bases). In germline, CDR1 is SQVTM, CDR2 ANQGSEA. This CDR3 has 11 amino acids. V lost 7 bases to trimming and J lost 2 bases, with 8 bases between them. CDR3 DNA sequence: TGCAGCGACGGACAGAACTATGGCTACACCTTC. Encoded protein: CSDGQNYGYTF. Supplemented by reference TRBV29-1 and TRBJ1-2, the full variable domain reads SAVISQKPSRDICQRGTSLTIQCQVDSQVTMMFWYRQQPGQSLTLIATANQGSEATYESGFVIDKFPISRPNLTFSTLTVSNMSPEDSSIYLCSDGQNYGYTFGSGTRLTVV.

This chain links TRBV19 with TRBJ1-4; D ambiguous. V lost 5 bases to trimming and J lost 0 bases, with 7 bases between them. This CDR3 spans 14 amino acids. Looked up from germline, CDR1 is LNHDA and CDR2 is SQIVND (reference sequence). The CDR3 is CASSFPATNEKLFF. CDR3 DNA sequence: TGTGCCAGTAGTTTCCCAGCAACTAATGAAAAACTGTTTTTT.

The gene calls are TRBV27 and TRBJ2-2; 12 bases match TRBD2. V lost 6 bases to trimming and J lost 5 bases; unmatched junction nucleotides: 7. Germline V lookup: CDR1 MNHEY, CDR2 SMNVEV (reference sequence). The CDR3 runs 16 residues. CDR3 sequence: CASRALAGGKTGELFF. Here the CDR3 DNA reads TGTGCCAGCAGGGCACTAGCGGGAGGAAAGACCGGGGAGCTGTTTTTT.

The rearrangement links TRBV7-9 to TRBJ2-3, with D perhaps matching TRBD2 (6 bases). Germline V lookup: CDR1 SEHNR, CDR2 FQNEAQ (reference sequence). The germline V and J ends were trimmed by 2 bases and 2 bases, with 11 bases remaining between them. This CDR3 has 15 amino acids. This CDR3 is CASSLLAGLTDTQYF. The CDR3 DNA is TGTGCCAGCAGCTTATTGGCGGGACTCACAGATACGCAGTATTTT.

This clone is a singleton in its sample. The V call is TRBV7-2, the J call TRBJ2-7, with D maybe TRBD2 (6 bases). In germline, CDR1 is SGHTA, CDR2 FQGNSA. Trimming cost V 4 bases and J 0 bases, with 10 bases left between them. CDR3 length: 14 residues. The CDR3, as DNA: TGTGCCAGCAGCTACGGGACTTCCTCCTACGAGCAGTACTTC. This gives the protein CASSYGTSSYEQYF.

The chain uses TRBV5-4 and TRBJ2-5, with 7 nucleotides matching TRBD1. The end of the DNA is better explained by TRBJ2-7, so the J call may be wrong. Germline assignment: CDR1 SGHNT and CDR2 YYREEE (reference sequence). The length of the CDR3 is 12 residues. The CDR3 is CASQGVDHEQYF. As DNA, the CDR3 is TGTGCCAGCCAGGGGGTAGACCACGAGCAGTACTTC.

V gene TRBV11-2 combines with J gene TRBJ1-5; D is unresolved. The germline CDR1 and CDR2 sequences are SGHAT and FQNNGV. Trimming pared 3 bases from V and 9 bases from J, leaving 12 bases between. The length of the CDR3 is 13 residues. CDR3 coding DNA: TGTGCCAGCAGCTTCCACACAGCAGGGCCCCAGCATTTT. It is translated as CASSFHTAGPQHF.

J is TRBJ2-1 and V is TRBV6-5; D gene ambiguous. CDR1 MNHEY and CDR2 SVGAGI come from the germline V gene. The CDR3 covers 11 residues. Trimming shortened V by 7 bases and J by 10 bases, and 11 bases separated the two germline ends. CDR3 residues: CASTDGGEQFF. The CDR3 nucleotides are TGTGCCAGCACAGATGGCGGAGAGCAGTTCTTC.

The CDR3 loop reads CASSFPPGQGSGNTEAFF. The DNA of the CDR3 is TGTGCCAGCAGCTTTCCACCGGGACAGGGGTCGGGGAACACTGAAGCTTTCTTT. The chain has TRBV11-2 and TRBJ1-1, with 10 bases fitting TRBD1. The V gene end was trimmed by 3 bases and the J gene end by 1 base; junction bases not matched to a gene: 11. Germline CDR1 is SGHAT and CDR2 is FQNNGV. The CDR3 length is 18 residues.

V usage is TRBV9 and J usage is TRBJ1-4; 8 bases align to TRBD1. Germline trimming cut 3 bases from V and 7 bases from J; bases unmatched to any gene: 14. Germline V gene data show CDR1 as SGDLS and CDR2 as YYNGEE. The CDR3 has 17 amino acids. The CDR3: CASSADSPTGGGEKLFF. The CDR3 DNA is TGTGCCAGCAGCGCCGACTCTCCAACAGGGGGAGGTGAAAAACTGTTTTTT.

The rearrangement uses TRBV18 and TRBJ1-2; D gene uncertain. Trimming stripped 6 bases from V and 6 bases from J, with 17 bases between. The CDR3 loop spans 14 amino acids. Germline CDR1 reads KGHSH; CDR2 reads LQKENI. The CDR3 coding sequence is TGTGCCAGCTCTCTCTCTATCCGGGGAGATGGCTACACCTTC. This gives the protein CASSLSIRGDGYTF.

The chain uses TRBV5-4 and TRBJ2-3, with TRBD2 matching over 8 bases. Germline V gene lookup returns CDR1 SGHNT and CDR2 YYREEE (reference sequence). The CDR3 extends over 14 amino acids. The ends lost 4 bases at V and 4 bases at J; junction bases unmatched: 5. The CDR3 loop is CASSKGTRADTQYF. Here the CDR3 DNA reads TGTGCCAGCAGCAAAGGGACTAGGGCAGATACGCAGTATTTT.

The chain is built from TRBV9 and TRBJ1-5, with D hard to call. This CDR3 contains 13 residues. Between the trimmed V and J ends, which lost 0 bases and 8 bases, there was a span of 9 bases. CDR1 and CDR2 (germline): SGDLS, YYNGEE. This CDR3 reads CASSVGKGEPQHF. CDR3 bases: TGTGCCAGCAGCGTAGGAAAAGGAGAGCCCCAGCATTTT.

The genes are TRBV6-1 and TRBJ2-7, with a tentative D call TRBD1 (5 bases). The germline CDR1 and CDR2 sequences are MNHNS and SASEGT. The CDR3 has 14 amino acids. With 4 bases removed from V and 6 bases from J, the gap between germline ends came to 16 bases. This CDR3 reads CASSGGTIPTEQYF. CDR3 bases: TGTGCCAGCAGTGGGGGCACGATCCCTACCGAGCAGTACTTC.